These 14 T cell receptor beta chains were sequenced from one sample in a study of PD-1 blockade in classical Hodgkin lymphoma. Data came from immunoSEQ multiplex PCR; TCRdb stores just in-frame clones and leaves some out. This table has 64,000 or so clones, roughly 92% appearing once. The time point here: cycle 4 day 1 (C4D1), after 6 weeks of nivolumab. Every one of the patients relapsed after autologous stem cell transplantation (brentuximab vedotin exposure was variable). The source was peripheral blood mononuclear cells (PBMCs), collected before the fourth cycle of nivolumab. These receptors all come from a human donor with classical Hodgkin lymphoma.

The chain carries TRBV19 and TRBJ2-5, with D perhaps matching TRBD1 (5 bases). Trimming cost V 5 bases and J 2 bases, with 6 bases left between them. CDR3 length: 12 residues. CDR1 is LNHDA and CDR2 is SQIVND in the germline V gene (reference sequence). CDR3 protein: CASSDRQETQYF. The CDR3 coding sequence is TGTGCCAGTAGTGACAGACAAGAGACCCAGTACTTC.

The rearrangement links TRBV4-2 to TRBJ2-2, with 7 bases matching TRBD2. Trimming removed 1 base from V and 2 bases from J; junction bases left unmatched: 4. Germline V gene data show CDR1 as LGHNA and CDR2 as YNFKEQ. This CDR3 is 16 amino acids long. CDR3 in DNA: TGTGCCAGCAGCCAAGCCCAGCGGGATAACACCGGGGAGCTGTTTTTT. Its protein is CASSQAQRDNTGELFF.

The chain links TRBV5-6 to TRBJ2-1, with TRBD1 matching 11 bases. V lost 0 bases and J lost 4; bases outside the gene matches: 3. The CDR3 extends over 16 amino acids. CDR1 is SGHDT, CDR2 YYEEEE, per germline. For the CDR3, the DNA is TGTGCCAGCAGCTTGGGGACAGGGGGCAGATACAATGAGCAGTTCTTC. This translates into CASSLGTGGRYNEQFF.

This clone was seen a few times. The J gene is TRBJ1-5, the V gene TRBV6-5, with D unclear. Germline V CDR1 and CDR2: MNHEY, SVGAGI. The ends were cut back, 5 bases at V and 5 bases at J, with 16 bases in the middle. The CDR3 runs to 15 residues. CDR3 nucleotide sequence: TGTGCCAGCAGTAAGACCTTAAGCGGAGATCAGCCCCAGCATTTT. It encodes CASSKTLSGDQPQHF.

The CDR3 here is CASSVATTNRGVGTGELFF. The CDR3 DNA reads as TGTGCCAGCAGCGTAGCTACGACGAACAGGGGAGTGGGCACCGGGGAGCTGTTTTTT. The V gene is TRBV9, the J gene TRBJ2-2, with 7 bases identical to TRBD1. The V gene end was trimmed by 0 bases and the J gene end by 4 bases; junction bases not matched to a gene: 15. This CDR3 is built from 19 residues. The germline V gene encodes CDR1 SGDLS and CDR2 YYNGEE.

This chain uses TRBV12-5 with TRBJ2-3; 9 positions agree with TRBD1. V lost 6 bases and J lost 6; bases outside the gene matches: 7. This CDR3 contains 14 residues. The germline V gene has CDR1 LGHNT and CDR2 FRNRAP. CDR3 DNA: TGTGCTAGTGGAACCGGGACAGGGTCGGATACGCAGTATTTT. Its protein is CASGTGTGSDTQYF. Variable domain in full (rest from reference TRBV12-5 and TRBJ2-3): DARVTQTPRHKVTEMGQEVTMRCQPILGHNTVFWYRQTMMQGLELLAYFRNRAPLDDSGMPKDRFSAEMPDATLATLKIQPSEPRDSAVYFCASGTGTGSDTQYFGPGTRLTVL.

The gene calls are TRBV28 and TRBJ2-5, with D hard to call. V shed 5 bases and J shed 7 bases, with 11 bases lying between them. CDR3 length: 12 residues. The V gene's germline CDR1 is MDHEN and CDR2 SYDVKM. In DNA form, the CDR3 reads TGTGCCAGCAGTATAGCCAGAGGGACCCAGTACTTC. Translation: CASSIARGTQYF.

This chain uses TRBV28 with TRBJ2-1; D uncertain. V lost 5 bases, J lost 0 bases, and 20 bases lay in between. The CDR3 is 18 residues long. Germline CDR1 is MDHEN and CDR2 is SYDVKM. DNA for the CDR3: TGTGCCAGCAGTCAAAAACTCCAGTTCCGGAGCTCCTACAATGAGCAGTTCTTC. Translated: CASSQKLQFRSSYNEQFF.

The rearrangement links TRBV6-1 to TRBJ2-7; 14 bases are shared with TRBD2. Trimming at V came to 6 bases and at J to 2 bases, leaving 3 bases not matched to a gene. This CDR3 is 15 amino acids long. Germline-derived CDR1 and CDR2 are MNHNS and SASEGT. The CDR3 bases are TGTGCCAGCAGGATGACTAGCGGGGGGGCCTACGAGCAGTACTTC. It specifies CASRMTSGGAYEQYF.

V usage is TRBV28 and J usage is TRBJ2-5; maybe TRBD1 (5 bases). The CDR3 covers 14 residues. Germline V gives CDR1 MDHEN, CDR2 SYDVKM. Trimming stripped 1 base from V and 4 bases from J, with 10 bases between. In nucleotides, the CDR3 is TGTGCCAGCAGTTTATTAAGGGGCGGAGAGACCCAGTACTTC. Amino acid sequence: CASSLLRGGETQYF.

This clone was seen only a few times. The genes are TRBV9 and TRBJ2-1; TRBD2 matches at 7 bases. This CDR3 comprises 16 residues. V lost 3 bases and J lost 1; bases outside the gene matches: 7. Germline loops: CDR1 SGDLS, CDR2 YYNGEE. The CDR3 DNA is TGTGCCAGCAGCGACCGAGCGGGGTTTTCCTACAATGAGCAGTTCTTC. Residues: CASSDRAGFSYNEQFF.

This chain uses TRBV5-5 with TRBJ2-4; D gene ambiguous. Trimming removed 1 base from V and 3 bases from J, with 11 bases in between. Germline V gene data show CDR1 as SGHKS and CDR2 as YYEKEE (reference sequence). This CDR3 contains 15 residues. In nucleotides, the CDR3 is TGTGCCAGCAGCTTGTTGTTAGAGGTCAAAAACATTCAGTACTTC. Residues: CASSLLLEVKNIQYF.

V usage is TRBV9 and J usage is TRBJ2-2, with TRBD1 matching over 8 bases. The CDR3 is 16 amino acids. Germline lookup yields CDR1 SGDLS and CDR2 YYNGEE. V lost 0 bases to trimming and J lost 3 bases; unmatched junction nucleotides: 4. Here the CDR3 DNA reads TGTGCCAGCAGCGTAGAGGAGACAGGGGACACCGGGGAGCTGTTTTTT. It encodes CASSVEETGDTGELFF. Filled out from reference TRBV9 and TRBJ2-2, the complete variable domain reads DSGVTQTPKHLITATGQRVTLRCSPRSGDLSVYWYQQSLDQGLQFLIQYYNGEERAKGNILERFSAQQFPDLHSELNLSSLELGDSALYFCASSVEETGDTGELFFGEGSRLTVL.

The genes are TRBV11-1 and TRBJ2-6; tentatively, D is TRBD1 (6 bases). V was clipped by 1 base and J by 0 bases, with 7 bases between them. Germline CDR1 SGHAT, CDR2 FQDESV (reference sequence). The CDR3 loop spans 16 amino acids. DNA for the CDR3: TGTGCCAGCAGCTTAGAGACAGGCTCTGGGGCCAACGTCCTGACTTTC. Amino acids: CASSLETGSGANVLTF.